This paragraph covers one TCR beta chain sequence. This sample stems from a study of CD8+ T cells in alopecia areata. Specified treatment: oral pan-JAK inhibitor, 5-10 mg twice daily. CDR1 and CDR2 (germline): LGHNA, YSLEER. CDR3 length: 13 residues. V was pared by 0 bases and J by 9 bases, with 8 bases between. RNA was isolated and reverse transcribed to cDNA, the sequencing template. Sequenced by immunoSEQ multiplex PCR; TCRdb stores in-frame clones only, minus some. This table holds some 180,000 clones, 53% found once. The TCR originated in a human donor with alopecia areata. Here the sequenced sample was CD8+ T cells sorted from blood, taken at week 24, from a patient treated with tofacitinib. V usage is TRBV4-3 and J usage is TRBJ2-2; D remains unclear. The CDR3 loop is CASSQELGRELFF. Here the CDR3 DNA reads TGCGCCAGCAGCCAAGAATTAGGGCGGGAGCTGTTTTTT.